The clone carrying this T cell receptor (beta chain) occurred once. Trimming removed 5 bases from V and 7 bases from J; junction bases left unmatched: 3. Germline V gene sequence: CDR1 KGHDR, CDR2 SFDVKD. The length of the CDR3 is 13 residues. Cohort assignment relied on participant-reported clinical history. The data originate from a study of blood T cell repertoires in COVID-19. Clones were read by immunoSEQ multiplex PCR, and TCRdb kept only the in-frame ones, dropping some. Counted here are hundreds of thousands of clones, 80% to 90% occurring once; the ten biggest clones make up around 1.1%. The chain has TRBV24-1 and TRBJ2-3, with 9 nucleotides matching TRBD2. This receptor was identified in a man younger than 40 who had recovered from COVID-19. Sequenced material: PBMCs or T cells enriched from blood (not recorded which). CDR3 loop: CATSGGGAHTQYF. CDR3 bases: TGTGCCACCAGTGGCGGGGGGGCCCATACGCAGTATTTT.